This T cell receptor beta chain was recorded in a study of blood T cell repertoires in COVID-19. About the study: PBMCs, B-cell-depleted T cells, or T cells provided the cDNA or gDNA that made up the material.

V was pared by 3 bases and J by 7 bases, with 15 bases between. Germline V lookup: CDR1 LNHDA, CDR2 SQIVND (reference sequence). The CDR3 is made up of 14 amino acids. The method was immunoSEQ multiplex PCR; TCRdb's version includes in-frame clones alone and lacks a portion of them. The table lists 280,000 or so clones, about 91% of them singletons. This clone appeared a few times. This chain links TRBV19 with TRBJ1-1; no definite D call. Source material: peripheral blood. The TCR comes from a woman in her 30s who had recovered from COVID-19. The CDR3 region is CASSISVAEIEAFF. CDR3 coding DNA: TGTGCCAGTAGTATTTCAGTCGCGGAGATTGAAGCTTTCTTT. The full variable domain, with the rest looked up from reference TRBV19 and TRBJ1-1, is DGGITQSPKYLFRKEGQNVTLSCEQNLNHDAMYWYRQDPGQGLRLIYYSQIVNDFQKGDIAEGYSVSREKKESFPLTVTSAQKNPTAFYLCASSISVAEIEAFFGQGTRLTVV.